The clone carrying this TCR beta chain showed up many times. The antigen remains unidentified. Clones were sequenced by immunoSEQ multiplex PCR, and TCRdb holds only the in-frame ones, with some missing. The sample counts some 16,000 clones, none seen once; the ten largest own around 0.5%. Treatment was busulfan-fludarabine conditioning, a marrow graft, and cyclophosphamide on days +3 and +4. CDR1 and CDR2 (germline): SGHKS, YYEKEE (reference sequence). V lost 0 bases and J lost 0, with 19 bases in between. This CDR3 is built from 18 residues. These data are taken from a study of T cells after posttransplantation cyclophosphamide. Study-level results: Skin or GI-infiltrating T cells shared few TRB sequences with blood. Recipient CMV seropositivity and CMV reactivation strongly tracked TRB clonality.

V gene TRBV5-5 combines with J gene TRBJ2-7; a possible D gene is TRBD1 (5 bases). The TCR comes from a female patient between 30 and 40 years old who received an allogeneic stem cell transplant from a related donor, was CMV-positive, and had no GVHD. Some T cells may be the graft donor's. This specimen consisted of PBMCs, obtained after allogeneic stem cell transplant with posttransplant cyclophosphamide. The CDR3 nucleotides read TGTGCCAGCAGCTTGGTAGGGGCGTCATCGCTTAGCTCCTACGAGCAGTACTTC. This gives the protein CASSLVGASSLSSYEQYF.